The T cell receptor beta chain described here comes from a study of blood T cell repertoires in COVID-19. Overall study: There were acute and convalescent COVID-19 samples, and they came from the United States, Italy and Spain.

In the authors' workflow: Nucleated cell counts were estimated from reference gene primer amplification. Using immunoSEQ multiplex PCR, the repertoire was profiled, and TCRdb retains in-frame clones only, with some absent. V and J calls and clone size follow that table, whereas D and trimming were derived from the DNA. The top ten hold around 9.5% of the sample, which has about 140,000 clones, roughly four fifths seen once. The germline V gene encodes CDR1 KGHSH and CDR2 LQKENI. This CDR3 is 16 amino acids long. Between the trimmed V and J ends, which lost 3 bases and 0 bases, there was a span of 11 bases.

The sequencing input was peripheral blood. The V gene is TRBV18, the J gene TRBJ1-4; maybe TRBD1 (6 bases). The TCR originated in a woman aged 45 to 65 with active or convalescent COVID-19. The CDR3 region is CASSPGDRTTNEKLFF. Written as DNA, the CDR3 is TGTGCCAGCTCACCGGGAGACAGGACAACTAATGAAAAACTGTTTTTT.